A single sample is the source of the 23 T cell receptor beta chains below, sequenced in a study of blood T cell repertoires in COVID-19. Repertoires were generated with immunoSEQ multiplex PCR, while TCRdb's copy carries only in-frame clones and drops some. There are around 270,000 clones in the sample; 70% to 90% occur only once, and roughly 4.3% lies in the top ten. The specimen was PBMCs or T cells enriched from blood (not recorded which). All receptors derive from a woman aged 25-40 years who had recovered from COVID-19.

The rearrangement joins TRBV6-5 to TRBJ2-1; D uncertain. V was trimmed by 4 bases and J by 6 bases, leaving 16 bases between them. Per germline, CDR1 MNHEY and CDR2 SVGAGI. This CDR3 has 15 residues. As DNA, the CDR3 is TGTGCCAGCAGTTCTCCCCTCGACCCGGGCAATGAGCAGTTCTTC. Amino acids: CASSSPLDPGNEQFF.

This sequence joins TRBV6-5 and TRBJ1-2; tentatively, D is TRBD1 (5 bases). The CDR3 has 12 amino acids. CDR1 and CDR2 (germline): MNHEY, SVGAGI. Trimming pared 11 bases from V and 4 bases from J, leaving 14 bases between. The DNA for the CDR3 is TGTGCCGCAGGGCACTATCCCTATGGCTACACCTTC. It specifies CAAGHYPYGYTF.

The chain joins TRBV10-3 to TRBJ1-2, with 7 bases aligning to TRBD1. With 6 bases clipped from V and 0 bases from J, the junction kept 4 bases outside the gene matches. Germline V gene lookup returns CDR1 ENHRY and CDR2 SYGVKD. CDR3 length: 14 residues. The CDR3, as DNA: TGTGCCATCAGAACCGGGACAGCTAACTATGGCTACACCTTC. The encoded protein is CAIRTGTANYGYTF.

This clone occurred a few times. The chain is built from TRBV28 and TRBJ1-6; 7 nucleotides match TRBD1. V shed 3 bases and J 9 bases; nucleotides not matched to a gene: 8. Germline-derived CDR1 and CDR2 are MDHEN and SYDVKM. The CDR3 runs to 15 residues. The CDR3 spells CASSFSTGSASPLHF. The CDR3 coding sequence is TGTGCCAGCAGTTTCTCGACAGGGTCTGCTTCACCCCTCCACTTT.

J is TRBJ2-1 and V is TRBV19, with 14 bases aligning to TRBD2. Germline values: CDR1 LNHDA, CDR2 SQIVND (reference sequence). The junction had 12 bases not matched to a gene; V was cut back by 3 bases and J by 2 bases. The CDR3 loop spans 20 amino acids. CDR3 region: CASSIREGLAGVRAYNEQFF. The CDR3 DNA reads TGTGCCAGTAGTATCAGGGAGGGACTAGCGGGAGTCCGGGCCTACAATGAGCAGTTCTTC.

The chain has TRBV2 and TRBJ1-1; the D gene is possibly TRBD1 (6 bases). Trimming took 10 bases from V and 8 from J, leaving 20 bases between them. This CDR3 contains 13 residues. Germline V gene lookup returns CDR1 SNHLY and CDR2 FYNNEI. The CDR3 protein is CAISRGLNSEAFF. The CDR3 coding sequence is TGTGCCATTTCCAGGGGATTAAATTCCGAAGCTTTCTTT.

CDR3 residues: CSVEGAGGSMNTEAFF. The CDR3 DNA is TGCAGCGTTGAAGGGGCCGGTGGTTCAATGAACACTGAAGCTTTCTTT. The rearrangement links TRBV29-1 to TRBJ1-1, with D uncertain. The germline V gene encodes CDR1 SQVTM and CDR2 ANQGSEA. Trimming took off 1 base at V and 0 bases at J, with 15 bases between the two ends. The CDR3 covers 16 residues.

There are a few counts of this clone. The chain couples TRBV14 to TRBJ1-1; TRBD1 is a possible D gene (6 bases). Trimming shortened V by 0 bases and J by 8 bases, and 13 bases separated the two germline ends. This CDR3 contains 14 residues. The germline gives CDR1 SGHDN, CDR2 FVKESK. CDR3 region: CASSQDLVRGEAFF. CDR3 nucleotide sequence: TGTGCCAGCAGCCAAGATTTAGTAAGGGGGGAAGCTTTCTTT.

The rearrangement uses TRBV19 and TRBJ2-3, with 7 bases fitting TRBD1. Germline V lookup: CDR1 LNHDA, CDR2 SQIVND (reference sequence). This CDR3 is built from 15 residues. Trimming cost V 3 bases and J 2 bases; bases outside gene matches: 5. Here the CDR3 DNA reads TGTGCCAGTAGTATCACACAGGGGTCCACAGATACGCAGTATTTT. Translated: CASSITQGSTDTQYF.

In its sample, this clone was seen a few times. The chain recombines TRBV28 with TRBJ2-7, with a tentative D call TRBD2 (6 bases). V lost 4 bases, J lost 5 bases, and 15 bases lay in between. CDR3 length: 14 amino acids. Germline loops: CDR1 MDHEN, CDR2 SYDVKM. The CDR3 nucleotides are TGTGCCAGCAGTTCCCTTCGTGGGGGGAACGAGCAGTACTTC. It translates to CASSSLRGGNEQYF. The whole variable domain, remainder taken from reference TRBV28 and TRBJ2-7, is DVKVTQSSRYLVKRTGEKVFLECVQDMDHENMFWYRQDPGLGLRLIYFSYDVKMKEKGDIPEGYSVSREKKERFSLILESASTNQTSMYLCASSSLRGGNEQYFGPGTRLTVT.

The CDR3 DNA sequence: TGTGCCAGCAGTGGAATAAAAGCAGGTTACACTGAAGCTTTCTTT. Amino acid sequence: CASSGIKAGYTEAFF. The chain recombines TRBV2 with TRBJ1-1; D call uncertain. Germline-derived CDR1 and CDR2 are SNHLY and FYNNEI. V lost 4 bases to trimming and J lost 3 bases, with 15 bases between them. The CDR3 is 15 amino acids.

V usage is TRBV13 and J usage is TRBJ1-1, with 7 positions matching TRBD1. V lost 7 bases, J lost 1 base, and 3 bases stayed unmatched. The CDR3 extends over 13 amino acids. From germline, CDR1 is PRHDT and CDR2 FYEKMQ (reference sequence). The CDR3 nucleotides are TGTGCCAGCAATTACAGGGGGAACACTGAAGCTTTCTTT. It yields the protein CASNYRGNTEAFF. Using reference TRBV13 and TRBJ1-1 for the parts outside the CDR3, the full variable domain is AAGVIQSPRHLIKEKRETATLKCYPIPRHDTVYWYQQGPGQDPQFLISFYEKMQSDKGSIPDRFSAQQFSDYHSELNMSSLELGDSALYFCASNYRGNTEAFFGQGTRLTVV.

This clone has just a few counts. V and J are TRBV19 and TRBJ1-1, with D unclear. Trimming cost V 8 bases and J 2 bases, with 12 bases left between them. This CDR3 has 13 amino acids. Germline CDR1 LNHDA, CDR2 SQIVND (reference sequence). The CDR3 loop reads CASGLTENTEAFF. CDR3 bases: TGTGCCAGTGGACTAACAGAAAACACTGAAGCTTTCTTT.

The rearrangement links TRBV12-3 or TRBV12-4 to TRBJ2-3; the D is unclear. The CDR3 sequence is 13 residues long. Trimming shortened V by 3 bases and J by 1 base, and 5 bases separated the two germline ends. This CDR3 reads CASSFHGTDTQYF. Here the CDR3 DNA reads TGTGCCAGCAGTTTTCATGGCACAGATACGCAGTATTTT.

The V and J genes are TRBV20-1 and TRBJ2-3; 9 nucleotides line up with TRBD1. Losses at the gene ends were 3 bases for V and 5 bases for J; bases not matched to a gene: 9. Germline-derived CDR1 and CDR2 are DFQATT and SNEGSKA (reference sequence). The CDR3 runs 15 residues. The CDR3 nucleotides read TGCAGTGCTAGTGACGGGACAGGGAGGGGAGATACGCAGTATTTT. Its translation is CSASDGTGRGDTQYF.

V gene TRBV5-1 combines with J gene TRBJ1-2; a possible D gene is TRBD1 (6 bases). The CDR3 extends over 12 amino acids. Germline CDR1 is SGHRS and CDR2 is YFSETQ. V lost 1 base, J lost 6 bases, and 7 bases lay in between. CDR3 sequence (DNA): TGCGCCAGCAGCTTGTCAGGGGATGGCTACACCTTC. Amino acids: CASSLSGDGYTF.

This sequence joins TRBV6-5 and TRBJ2-1; D is unresolved. Germline assignment: CDR1 MNHEY and CDR2 SVGAGI. The V end was cut by 2 bases, the J end by 10 bases, with 9 bases between. The CDR3 extends over 12 amino acids. This CDR3 reads CASSYGVGEQFF. CDR3 sequence (DNA): TGTGCCAGCAGTTACGGAGTTGGGGAGCAGTTCTTC.

V usage is TRBV12-3 or TRBV12-4 and J usage is TRBJ2-1, with D unclear. Trimming stripped 7 bases from V and 3 bases from J, with 10 bases between. The CDR3 sequence is 13 residues long. The CDR3 reads CASNGGNYNEQFF. The CDR3 DNA sequence: TGTGCCAGCAATGGCGGAAACTACAATGAGCAGTTCTTC.

The J gene is TRBJ2-3, the V gene TRBV7-2, with TRBD2 matching 15 bases. The CDR3 extends over 17 amino acids. J was trimmed by 6 bases and V by 4 bases; bases with no gene match: 8. Germline loops: CDR1 SGHTA, CDR2 FQGNSA. DNA of the CDR3: TGTGCCAGCAGCTCCCGGACTAGCGGGGGGGCCTGGGATACGCAGTATTTT. Translated: CASSSRTSGGAWDTQYF.

The V gene is TRBV10-2, the J gene TRBJ1-2; TRBD1 aligns across 9 bases. From germline, CDR1 is WSHSY and CDR2 SAAADI. V lost 2 bases, J lost 6 bases, and 1 base stayed unmatched. This CDR3 region has 13 residues. The CDR3 sequence is CASSENRGHGYTF. The CDR3 nucleotides read TGCGCCAGCAGTGAGAACAGGGGGCATGGCTACACCTTC.

J is TRBJ2-7 and V is TRBV27, with TRBD2 as a possible D gene (6 bases). This CDR3 comprises 17 residues. CDR1 is MNHEY and CDR2 is SMNVEV in the germline V gene (reference sequence). Trimming pared 6 bases from V and 2 bases from J, leaving 23 bases between. The CDR3 nucleotides are TGTGCCAGCAGCCTATCAAACGAGGGACTCTCGGCCTACGAGCAGTACTTC. Its protein product is CASSLSNEGLSAYEQYF.

The rearrangement joins TRBV28 to TRBJ2-3; D might be TRBD2 (6 bases). Germline assignment: CDR1 MDHEN and CDR2 SYDVKM. The CDR3 is 16 amino acids. With 7 bases removed from V and 3 bases from J, the gap between germline ends came to 20 bases. The CDR3 loop reads CASTDGRRGRTDTQYF. The CDR3 nucleotides read TGTGCCAGCACCGATGGCAGGCGAGGGAGGACAGATACGCAGTATTTT.

The chain uses TRBV12-3 or TRBV12-4 and TRBJ1-3; D unclear. CDR3 length: 13 amino acids. The germline V and J ends were trimmed by 7 bases and 2 bases, with 9 bases remaining between them. The CDR3 protein is CASTDMTGNTIYF. CDR3 nucleotides: TGTGCCAGCACCGACATGACTGGAAACACCATATATTTT.